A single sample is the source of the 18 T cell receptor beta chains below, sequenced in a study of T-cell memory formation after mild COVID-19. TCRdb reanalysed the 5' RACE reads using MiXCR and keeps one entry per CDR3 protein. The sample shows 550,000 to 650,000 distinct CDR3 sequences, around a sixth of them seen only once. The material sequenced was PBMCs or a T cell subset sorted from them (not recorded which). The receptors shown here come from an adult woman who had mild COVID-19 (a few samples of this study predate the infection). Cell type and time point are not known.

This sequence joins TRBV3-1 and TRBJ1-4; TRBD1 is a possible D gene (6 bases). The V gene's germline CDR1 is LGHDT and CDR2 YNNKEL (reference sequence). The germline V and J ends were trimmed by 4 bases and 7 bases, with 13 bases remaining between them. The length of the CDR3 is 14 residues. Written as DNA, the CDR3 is TGTGCCAGCAGCCGCTCCGGCAGGGGTGAAAAACTGTTTTTT. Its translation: CASSRSGRGEKLFF.

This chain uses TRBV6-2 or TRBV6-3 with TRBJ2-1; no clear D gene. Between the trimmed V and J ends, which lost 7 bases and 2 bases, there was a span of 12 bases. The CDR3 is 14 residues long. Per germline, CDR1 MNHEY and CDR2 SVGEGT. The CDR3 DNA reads TGTGCCAGCATGGGGTCTCTACCCTACAATGAGCAGTTCTTC. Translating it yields CASMGSLPYNEQFF.

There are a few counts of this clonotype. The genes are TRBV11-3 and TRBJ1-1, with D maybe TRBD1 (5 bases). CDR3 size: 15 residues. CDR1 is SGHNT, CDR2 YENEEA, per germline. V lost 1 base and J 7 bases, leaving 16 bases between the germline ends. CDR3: CASSLGVGPLNEAFF. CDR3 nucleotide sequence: TGTGCCAGCAGCTTAGGTGTGGGGCCGCTGAATGAAGCTTTCTTT.

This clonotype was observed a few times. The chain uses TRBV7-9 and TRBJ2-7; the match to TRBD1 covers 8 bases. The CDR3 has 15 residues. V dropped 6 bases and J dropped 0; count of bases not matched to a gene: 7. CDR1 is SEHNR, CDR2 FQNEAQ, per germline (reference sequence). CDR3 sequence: CASRVGTGASYEQYF. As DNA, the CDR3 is TGTGCCAGCAGGGTGGGGACAGGCGCCTCCTACGAGCAGTACTTC.

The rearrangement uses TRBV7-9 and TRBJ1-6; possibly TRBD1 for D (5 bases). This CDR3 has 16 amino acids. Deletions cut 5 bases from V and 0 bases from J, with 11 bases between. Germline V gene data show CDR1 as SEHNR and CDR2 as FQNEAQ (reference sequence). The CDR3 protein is CASSPQDSSYNSPLHF. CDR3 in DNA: TGTGCCAGCAGCCCACAGGATAGCTCCTATAATTCACCCCTCCACTTT.

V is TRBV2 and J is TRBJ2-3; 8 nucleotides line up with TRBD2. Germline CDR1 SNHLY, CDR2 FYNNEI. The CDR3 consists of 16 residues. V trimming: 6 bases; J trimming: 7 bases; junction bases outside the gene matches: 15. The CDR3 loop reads CASSRLGRGGLYTQYF. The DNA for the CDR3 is TGTGCCAGCAGCCGCCTGGGACGGGGGGGGTTATATACGCAGTATTTT.

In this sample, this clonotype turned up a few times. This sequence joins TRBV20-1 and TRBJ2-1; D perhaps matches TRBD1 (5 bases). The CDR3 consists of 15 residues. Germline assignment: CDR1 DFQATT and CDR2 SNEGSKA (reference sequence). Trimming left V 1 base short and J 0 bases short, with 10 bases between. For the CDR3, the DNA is TGCAGTGCTAGAGGGTACAGGAACTCCTACAATGAGCAGTTCTTC. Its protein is CSARGYRNSYNEQFF.

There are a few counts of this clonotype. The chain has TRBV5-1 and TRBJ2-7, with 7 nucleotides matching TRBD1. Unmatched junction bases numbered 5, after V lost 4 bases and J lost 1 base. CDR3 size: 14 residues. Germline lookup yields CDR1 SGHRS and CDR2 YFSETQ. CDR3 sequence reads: CASSNRDSSYEQYF. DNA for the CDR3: TGCGCCAGCAGCAACCGGGACAGTTCCTACGAGCAGTACTTC.

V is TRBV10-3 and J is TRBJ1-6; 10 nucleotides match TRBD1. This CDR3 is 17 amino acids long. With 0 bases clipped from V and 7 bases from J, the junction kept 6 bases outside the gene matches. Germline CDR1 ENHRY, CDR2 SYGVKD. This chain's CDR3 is CAISESLGQGTNSPLHF. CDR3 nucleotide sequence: TGTGCCATCAGTGAGTCCCTGGGACAGGGGACAAATTCACCCCTCCACTTT.

The DNA for the CDR3 is TGTGCCAGCTCACCACCATCAGACACTCAGATGAAGACCCAGTACTTC. This translates into CASSPPSDTQMKTQYF. The chain combines TRBV18 with TRBJ2-5, with D unresolved. CDR3 length: 16 residues. Trimming stripped 0 bases from V and 6 bases from J, with 17 bases between. Germline CDR1 reads KGHSH; CDR2 reads LQKENI.

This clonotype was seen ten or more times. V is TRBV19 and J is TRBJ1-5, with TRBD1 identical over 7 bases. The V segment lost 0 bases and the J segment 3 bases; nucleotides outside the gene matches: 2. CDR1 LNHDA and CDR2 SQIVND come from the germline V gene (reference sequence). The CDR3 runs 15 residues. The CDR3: CASSIDDRDNQPQHF. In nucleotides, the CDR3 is TGTGCCAGTAGTATAGATGACAGGGACAATCAGCCCCAGCATTTT.

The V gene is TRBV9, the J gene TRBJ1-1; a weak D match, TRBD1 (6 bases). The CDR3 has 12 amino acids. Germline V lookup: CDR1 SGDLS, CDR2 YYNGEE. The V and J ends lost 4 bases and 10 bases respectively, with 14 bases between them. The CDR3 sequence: CASSRTDSAAFF. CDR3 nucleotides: TGTGCCAGCAGCCGGACAGATTCGGCAGCTTTCTTT.

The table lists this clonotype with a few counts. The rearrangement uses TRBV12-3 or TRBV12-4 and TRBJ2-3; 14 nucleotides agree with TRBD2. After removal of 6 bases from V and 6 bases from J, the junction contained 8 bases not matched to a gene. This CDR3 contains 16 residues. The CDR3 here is CASRPGLAGGADTQYF. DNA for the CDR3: TGTGCCAGCAGGCCAGGACTAGCGGGGGGAGCGGATACGCAGTATTTT.

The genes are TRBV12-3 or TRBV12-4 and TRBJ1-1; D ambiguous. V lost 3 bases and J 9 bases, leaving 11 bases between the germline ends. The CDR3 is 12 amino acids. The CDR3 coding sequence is TGTGCCAGCAGTTTTTTTTCAGATCAAGCTTTCTTT. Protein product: CASSFFSDQAFF.

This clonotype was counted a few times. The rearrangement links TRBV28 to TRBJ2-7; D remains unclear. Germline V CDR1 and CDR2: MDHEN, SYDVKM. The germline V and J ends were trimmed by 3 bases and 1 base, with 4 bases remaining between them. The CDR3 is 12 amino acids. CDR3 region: CASSFMSYEQYF. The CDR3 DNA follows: TGTGCCAGCAGTTTCATGTCCTACGAGCAGTACTTC.

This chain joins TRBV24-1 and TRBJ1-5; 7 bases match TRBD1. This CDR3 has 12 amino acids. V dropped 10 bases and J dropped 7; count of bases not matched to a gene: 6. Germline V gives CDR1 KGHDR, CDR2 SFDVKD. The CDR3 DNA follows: TGTGCCACTCAGGGGGAAGACCAGCCCCAGCATTTT. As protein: CATQGEDQPQHF.

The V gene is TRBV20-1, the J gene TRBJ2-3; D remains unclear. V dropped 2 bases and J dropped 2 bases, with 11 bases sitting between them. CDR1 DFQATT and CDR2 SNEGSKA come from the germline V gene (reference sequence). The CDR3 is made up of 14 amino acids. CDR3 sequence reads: CSARRSGNTDTQYF. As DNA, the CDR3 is TGCAGTGCTAGAAGGTCAGGAAACACAGATACGCAGTATTTT.

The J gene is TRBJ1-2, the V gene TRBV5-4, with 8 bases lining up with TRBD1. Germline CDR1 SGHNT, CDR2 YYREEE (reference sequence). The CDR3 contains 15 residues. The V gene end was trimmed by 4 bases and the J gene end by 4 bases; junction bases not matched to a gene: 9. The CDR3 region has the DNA TGTGCCAGCAGCCCAGATACAGGGGGGGTCTATGGCTACACCTTC. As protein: CASSPDTGGVYGYTF.